The present T cell receptor (beta chain) was sequenced within a study of technical replicates of blood from a few donors. Profiled with immunoSEQ multiplex PCR; TCRdb holds only in-frame clones, not every one. The sample consists of 50,000 to 75,000 clones, around 93% of them appearing once. The CDR3 extends over 18 amino acids. CDR1 and CDR2 from the germline V gene are SGHAT and FQNNGV. Trimming took 5 bases from V and 2 from J; bases not matched to a gene: 16. Sequenced material: PBMCs. This rearrangement joins TRBV11-2 to TRBJ2-5, with 8 nucleotides matching TRBD2. This receptor was identified in a human donor in good health. Some clones in this sample may be carry-over from other donors' samples. The CDR3 spells CASSPRPGGLSRQETQYF. CDR3 coding DNA: TGTGCCAGCAGCCCCCGGCCGGGGGGGCTTTCCAGGCAAGAGACCCAGTACTTC.